This T cell receptor beta chain was sequenced during a study of blood T cell repertoires in COVID-19. Study at large: Donors in the United States, Italy and Spain gave samples during acute or convalescent COVID-19. T cells, B-cell-depleted T cells, or PBMCs supplied cDNA or gDNA.

Original data processing: Amplified reference gene primers provided the basis for estimating nucleated cell counts. Some clones are missing from TCRdb's copy, which holds only in-frame ones; the method was immunoSEQ multiplex PCR. V, J and clone size are taken as reported in that table, and D and trimming were inferred from the DNA itself. The sample records around 140,000 clones, approximately 89% being singletons. Trimming cost V 0 bases and J 2 bases, with 23 bases left between them. The CDR3 extends over 19 amino acids. Looked up from germline, CDR1 is LGHNA and CDR2 is YNFKEQ. The receptor comes from a human donor in a cohort sampled during active COVID-19. The chain joins TRBV4-2 to TRBJ2-7; D gene unclear. Sequences were obtained from peripheral blood. The chain's CDR3 is CASSQEFPPVAPFPYEQYF. Written as DNA, the CDR3 is TGTGCCAGCAGCCAAGAGTTCCCCCCCGTGGCCCCATTTCCCTACGAGCAGTACTTC.